The 24 T cell receptor beta chains reported below all come from one sample, sequenced in a study of spatial heterogeneity in lung cancer. Via MiXCR, TCRdb re-called the 5' RACE reads, giving one row per CDR3 protein. Of 12,000 or so distinct CDR3 sequences in the sample, approximately 6.2% are singletons; the top ten hold about a tenth. Time point here: sample taken at primary tumor resection. In each case, whole RNA from tumor, nontumor lung or frozen PBMC was sequenced unsorted. Sequencing used normal lung tissue next to the tumor, obtained at surgery. Every receptor here comes from a male donor with early-stage non-small cell lung cancer.

This clonotype was counted at least ten times. Because this beta chain is a stray read in a library intended to capture alpha chains, its abundance should not be given much weight. The V call is TRBV11-2, the J call TRBJ2-1; D ambiguous. Germline CDR1 is SGHAT and CDR2 is FQNNGV. CDR3 length equals 11 residues. The V end lost 5 bases, the J end lost 6 bases, and 5 bases lay between the germline ends. CDR3 nucleotide sequence: TGTGCCAGCAGCAACACCAATGAGCAGTTCTTC. Translated, it gives CASSNTNEQFF. The full variable domain, with the rest looked up from reference TRBV11-2 and TRBJ2-1, is EAGVAQSPRYKIIEKRQSVAFWCNPISGHATLYWYQQILGQGPKLLIQFQNNGVVDDSQLPKDRFSAERLKGVDSTLKIQPAKLEDSAVYLCASSNTNEQFFGPGTRLTVL.

This clonotype was picked up many times. This beta chain is an off-target read within a library intended for alpha chains, so its frequency means little. The chain couples TRBV12-3 or TRBV12-4 to TRBJ2-3; no definite D call. V lost 4 bases to trimming and J lost 7 bases, with 12 bases between them. The CDR3 loop spans 13 amino acids. CDR3 coding DNA: TGTGCCAGCAGTTCGGATTCAGAGTATACGCAGTATTTT. The encoded protein is CASSSDSEYTQYF.

This clonotype was observed at least ten times. A library made for alpha chains picked up this beta chain off target, so its size means little. The gene calls are TRBV30 and TRBJ2-2, with D perhaps TRBD1 (5 bases). Germline V gene lookup returns CDR1 GTSNPN and CDR2 SVGIG (reference sequence). The CDR3 consists of 16 residues. V shed 4 bases and J shed 3 bases, with 18 bases lying between them. The CDR3 is CAWKSGSAWDTGELFF. In DNA form, the CDR3 reads TGTGCCTGGAAATCAGGGTCGGCATGGGACACCGGGGAGCTGTTTTTT.

This clonotype was recorded at least ten times. The size of this beta chain means little, since it is a stray read in a library made for alpha chains. This chain joins TRBV19 and TRBJ1-2; 10 nucleotides agree with TRBD1. Germline CDR1 is LNHDA and CDR2 is SQIVND (reference sequence). The CDR3 spans 14 residues. V lost 5 bases to trimming and J lost 7 bases; unmatched junction nucleotides: 7. The CDR3 protein is CASSLTGGRIGYTF. The CDR3 region has the DNA TGTGCCAGTAGTTTGACAGGGGGCCGGATTGGCTACACCTTC.

This clonotype was found a few times. This beta chain lies outside the target of a library built for alpha chains; its clone size means little. V and J are TRBV7-2 and TRBJ2-7; 8 positions agree with TRBD1. Germline CDR1 and CDR2: SGHTA and FQGNSA. With V trimmed by 5 bases and J by 5 bases, 8 bases remained unmatched. The CDR3 contains 14 residues. The CDR3 DNA reads TGTGCCAGCAGCGCCGGACAGGGAGTTGACGAGCAGTACTTC. This codes for CASSAGQGVDEQYF.

A word on this clonotype: This beta chain turned up in a library designed for alpha chains; as an off-target read, its abundance says little. The gene calls are TRBV5-1 and TRBJ1-1; 7 nucleotides line up with TRBD1. V was clipped by 0 bases and J by 1 base; unmatched bases: 6. The CDR3 is 16 amino acids. Germline-derived CDR1 and CDR2 are SGHRS and YFSETQ. CDR3 in DNA: TGCGCCAGCAGCTTGGGACAGGGCACATCGAACACTGAAGCTTTCTTT. Translation gives CASSLGQGTSNTEAFF.

This clonotype was detected ten times or more. Little can be read into the size of this beta chain, an off-target read in a library designed for alpha chains. The chain recombines TRBV18 with TRBJ1-3, with D possibly matching TRBD1 (6 bases). Trimming pared 6 bases from V and 0 bases from J, leaving 15 bases between. The V gene's germline CDR1 is KGHSH and CDR2 LQKENI. This CDR3 spans 16 amino acids. The CDR3 reads CASSPDSLNSGNTIYF. The CDR3 coding sequence is TGTGCCAGCTCCCCGGACAGTCTAAACTCTGGAAACACCATATATTTT.

There are many counts of this clonotype. This beta chain was picked up by a library intended for alpha chains and is off target, so its count carries little meaning. The chain recombines TRBV30 with TRBJ2-3; no reliable D call. This CDR3 is built from 12 residues. Germline lookup yields CDR1 GTSNPN and CDR2 SVGIG (reference sequence). Trimming left V 1 base short and J 6 bases short, with 8 bases between. CDR3 sequence reads: CAWSDGRDTQYF. In nucleotides, the CDR3 is TGTGCCTGGAGTGACGGGCGGGATACGCAGTATTTT.

This clonotype was seen a few times. This beta chain is off target for a library built for alpha chains, so its abundance means little. V usage is TRBV20-1 and J usage is TRBJ1-5; 7 positions agree with TRBD1. CDR3 length equals 14 residues. CDR1 DFQATT and CDR2 SNEGSKA come from the germline V gene (reference sequence). The CDR3, as DNA: TGCAGCGCCTCCCCTCAGGGGGATAGTCAGCCCCAGCATTTT. This sequence encodes CSASPQGDSQPQHF.

This clonotype has at least ten counts. Found in a library prepared for alpha chains, this beta chain is an off-target read, and its abundance has little meaning. The chain employs TRBV2 and TRBJ1-3; D is perhaps TRBD1 (5 bases). CDR3 length: 13 residues. The germline V gene encodes CDR1 SNHLY and CDR2 FYNNEI. The ends were cut back, 6 bases at V and 11 bases at J, with 17 bases in the middle. The CDR3 bases are TGTGCCAGCAGCGAGAGGGCAGGGAGTGCCATATATTTT. Amino acids: CASSERAGSAIYF.

To note about this clonotype: This beta chain appears as a stray read in a library generated for alpha chains; its size is not informative. The genes are TRBV7-9 and TRBJ1-1; D unresolved. Per germline, CDR1 SEHNR and CDR2 FQNEAQ (reference sequence). Trimming cost V 5 bases and J 0 bases, with 10 bases left between them. The CDR3 loop spans 14 amino acids. Here the CDR3 reads CASSAPSLNTEAFF. DNA for the CDR3: TGTGCCAGCAGCGCGCCCAGTCTGAACACTGAAGCTTTCTTT.

As to this clonotype: Because the library targeted alpha chains, this beta chain is an off-target read whose size means little. The chain couples TRBV24-1 to TRBJ2-3; D may be TRBD1 (6 bases). V dropped 3 bases and J dropped 6 bases, with 15 bases sitting between them. Germline CDR1 KGHDR, CDR2 SFDVKD. CDR3 length: 15 amino acids. The CDR3 loop reads CATSDGDKQGDTQYF. In DNA, the CDR3 is TGTGCCACCAGTGATGGGGACAAGCAGGGGGATACGCAGTATTTT.

This clonotype was seen repeatedly, ten times or more. A library made for alpha chains picked up this beta chain off target, so its size means little. The chain is built from TRBV5-1 and TRBJ2-7; 8 nucleotides agree with TRBD1. The CDR3 covers 14 residues. J gave up 5 bases and V 5 bases, and 9 bases lay outside the gene matches. CDR1 is SGHRS and CDR2 is YFSETQ in the germline V gene. CDR3 DNA sequence: TGCGCCAGCAGTCGTGGGACAGGTCTGGACGAGCAGTACTTC. This gives the protein CASSRGTGLDEQYF.

This clonotype has only a few counts. A library prepared for alpha chains yielded this beta chain as an off-target read; its size is of little meaning. The chain has TRBV7-9 and TRBJ2-2; D possibly matches TRBD1 or TRBD2 (5 bases each). CDR1 is SEHNR, CDR2 FQNEAQ, per germline (reference sequence). Trimming removed 3 bases at V and 1 base at J, with 6 bases between. The CDR3 loop spans 14 amino acids. The CDR3 nucleotides read TGTGCCAGCAGCTTTGGGGGGAACACCGGGGAGCTGTTTTTT. Translation gives CASSFGGNTGELFF.

This clonotype was recorded a few times. Within a library made for alpha chains, this beta chain is off target, and its count is uninformative. CDR3 region: CASSSGAGTSGRASFGNEQFF. The CDR3 DNA reads TGTGCCAGCAGCTCAGGGGCCGGGACTAGCGGGAGGGCGTCGTTCGGGAATGAGCAGTTCTTC. This chain joins TRBV7-9 and TRBJ2-1, with TRBD2 matching over 16 bases. There are 21 residues in the CDR3. The V and J ends lost 4 bases and 7 bases, in that order; junction bases with no gene match: 19. Germline assignment: CDR1 SEHNR and CDR2 FQNEAQ (reference sequence).

This clonotype is labeled as medium-sized. The size of this beta chain means little, since it is a stray read in a library made for alpha chains. The chain employs TRBV20-1 and TRBJ2-3, with D perhaps matching TRBD2 (7 bases). Between the trimmed V and J ends, which lost 6 bases and 1 base, there was a span of 14 bases. Germline V gene data show CDR1 as DFQATT and CDR2 as SNEGSKA (reference sequence). CDR3 length equals 14 residues. The CDR3 here is CSATRGGGTDTQYF. CDR3 sequence (DNA): TGCAGTGCCACCAGGGGAGGGGGCACAGATACGCAGTATTTT.

This clonotype showed up many times. A library made for alpha chains picked up this beta chain off target, so its size means little. V usage is TRBV29-1 and J usage is TRBJ1-4; 7 bases match TRBD1. This CDR3 has 14 residues. Trimming took 5 bases from V and 5 from J; bases not matched to a gene: 8. Germline values: CDR1 SQVTM, CDR2 ANQGSEA. The CDR3 nucleotides are TGCAGCGTTCTTCTCCGGGACAGCAATGAAAAACTGTTTTTT. The encoded protein is CSVLLRDSNEKLFF.

This clonotype was seen at least ten times. This beta chain represents an off-target read in a library built for alpha chains; its size is of limited meaning. The chain recombines TRBV7-8 with TRBJ2-7; maybe TRBD1 (6 bases). Trimming left V 6 bases short and J 5 bases short, with 17 bases between. The CDR3 totals 14 residues. Germline V gene data show CDR1 as SGHVS and CDR2 as FQNEAQ. The CDR3 DNA is TGTGCCAGCAGTCTACAGGGCAAGGTCCACGAGCAGTACTTC. Translating gives CASSLQGKVHEQYF.

This clonotype was seen only a few times. As an off-target read in a library built for alpha chains, this beta chain has a frequency of little significance. The chain recombines TRBV5-1 with TRBJ2-2; 9 positions agree with TRBD2. Germline assignment: CDR1 SGHRS and CDR2 YFSETQ. J lost 1 base, V lost 0 bases, and 4 bases had no gene match. This CDR3 has 17 amino acids. The CDR3 nucleotides are TGCGCCAGCAGCTTGGTTGCTAGCGGGGTGAACACCGGGGAGCTGTTTTTT. Translation gives CASSLVASGVNTGELFF.

Ten or more counts support this clonotype. Since the library was made to target alpha chains, this beta chain is a stray read and its abundance is not meaningful. The J gene is TRBJ1-2, the V gene TRBV10-3, with D uncertain. The length of the CDR3 is 16 residues. Germline lookup yields CDR1 ENHRY and CDR2 SYGVKD. Trimming cost V 2 bases and J 4 bases, with 17 bases left between them. The CDR3 sequence is CAISEGPADKLYGYTF. CDR3 nucleotide sequence: TGTGCCATCAGTGAGGGCCCGGCAGACAAGCTCTATGGCTACACCTTC.

This clonotype was recorded at least ten times. Found in a library prepared for alpha chains, this beta chain is an off-target read, and its abundance has little meaning. This sequence joins TRBV6-6 and TRBJ1-5; D remains ambiguous. Germline CDR1 MNHNY, CDR2 SVGAGI (reference sequence). The CDR3 contains 15 residues. Trimming stripped 6 bases from V and 0 bases from J, with 12 bases between. This CDR3 reads CASSPRAISNQPQHF. Here the CDR3 DNA reads TGTGCCAGCAGCCCACGGGCGATTAGCAATCAGCCCCAGCATTTT.

Worth noting for this clonotype: As an off-target read in a library built for alpha chains, this beta chain has a frequency of little significance. The V gene is TRBV12-3 or TRBV12-4, the J gene TRBJ2-2, with a tentative D call TRBD2 (6 bases). The germline V and J ends were trimmed by 11 bases and 1 base, with 14 bases remaining between them. The CDR3 covers 14 residues. The CDR3 loop reads CAATRELNTGELFF. For the CDR3, the DNA is TGTGCCGCGACCCGGGAGCTGAACACCGGGGAGCTGTTTTTT.

In its sample, this clonotype is medium-sized. This beta chain lies outside the target of a library built for alpha chains; its clone size means little. The CDR3 spells CASSFWGTDQPQHF. The CDR3 coding sequence is TGTGCCAGCAGTTTTTGGGGTACCGATCAGCCCCAGCATTTT. V and J are TRBV12-3 or TRBV12-4 and TRBJ1-5; D is unresolved. V lost 3 bases to trimming and J lost 5 bases, with 11 bases between them. The CDR3 has 14 amino acids.

Judged by abundance, this clonotype is medium-sized (0.01 to 0.1%). The library was prepared for alpha chains; this beta chain is a stray read, so its frequency means little. The V call is TRBV6-1, the J call TRBJ2-3; D not certain. Trimming took 5 bases from V and 7 from J, leaving 10 bases between them. The CDR3 loop spans 12 amino acids. Germline CDR1 MNHNS, CDR2 SASEGT. The CDR3 region has the DNA TGTGCCAGCAGTCTACCCAGTCATACGCAGTATTTT. The encoded protein is CASSLPSHTQYF.